The rows below give T cell receptor beta chains drawn from one sample of a study of blood T cell repertoires in COVID-19. This table comes from immunoSEQ multiplex PCR, and its TCRdb copy is limited to in-frame clones, with some not included. The sample consists of roughly 230,000 clones, roughly 89% of them appearing once. The source material was peripheral blood. The source of these receptors is a woman in her 40s who had recovered from COVID-19. Each CDR3 is given with its conserved first and last residue. A D gene is named only where the DNA matches it firmly. Not every row has a clone size; where given, it reads once, few, many or a size class.

clone_size: -; j_call: TRBJ1-1; v_call: TRBV7-9; d_call: TRBD1; cdr3_aa: CASSLQGLDTEAFF; cdr3_nt: TGTGCCAGCAGCCTACAGGGGTTGGACACTGAAGCTTTCTTT
clone_size: -; j_call: TRBJ2-7; v_call: TRBV4-1; d_call: -; cdr3_aa: CASSQDGGDRVAMGGEQYF; cdr3_nt: TGCGCCAGCAGCCAAGACGGGGGGGACAGGGTTGCTATGGGAGGAGAGCAGTACTTC
clone_size: -; j_call: TRBJ2-5; v_call: TRBV24-1; d_call: -; cdr3_aa: CATSDPNSETQYF; cdr3_nt: TGTGCCACCAGTGATCCGAACAGTGAGACCCAGTACTTC
clone_size: -; j_call: TRBJ1-5; v_call: TRBV28; d_call: TRBD1; cdr3_aa: CATIRDRGVNQPQHF; cdr3_nt: TGTGCCACCATCCGGGACAGGGGGGTTAATCAGCCCCAGCATTTT
clone_size: -; j_call: TRBJ2-3; v_call: TRBV11-2; d_call: -; cdr3_aa: CASSLDSFTDTQYF; cdr3_nt: TGTGCCAGCAGCTTAGATTCCTTCACAGATACGCAGTATTTT
clone_size: -; j_call: TRBJ2-6; v_call: TRBV18; d_call: TRBD1; cdr3_aa: CASSPQGAKGANVLTF; cdr3_nt: TGTGCCAGCTCACCACAGGGGGCGAAAGGGGCCAACGTCCTGACTTTC
clone_size: -; j_call: TRBJ2-2; v_call: TRBV6-5; d_call: -; cdr3_aa: CASSYSSGNTGELFF; cdr3_nt: TGTGCCAGCAGTTACTCTAGCGGAAACACCGGGGAGCTGTTTTTT
clone_size: -; j_call: TRBJ2-2; v_call: TRBV20-1; d_call: TRBD1; cdr3_aa: CSASEPDRGYAGELFF; cdr3_nt: TGCAGTGCTAGTGAGCCGGACAGGGGGTATGCCGGGGAGCTGTTTTTT
clone_size: -; j_call: TRBJ2-3; v_call: TRBV5-4; d_call: -; cdr3_aa: CASSLGHPSTDTQYF; cdr3_nt: TGTGCCAGCAGCTTGGGGCACCCTAGCACAGATACGCAGTATTTT
clone_size: -; j_call: TRBJ1-5; v_call: TRBV6-5; d_call: -; cdr3_aa: CASSWGGGGQPQHF; cdr3_nt: TGTGCCAGCAGTTGGGGGGGAGGGGGTCAGCCCCAGCATTTT
clone_size: -; j_call: TRBJ2-2; v_call: TRBV28; d_call: -; cdr3_aa: CASSLYREGTGELFF; cdr3_nt: TGTGCCAGCAGCTTATACAGGGAAGGCACCGGGGAGCTGTTTTTT
clone_size: -; j_call: TRBJ1-3; v_call: TRBV10-3; d_call: TRBD1; cdr3_aa: CAISNRGLQSLFSGNTIYF; cdr3_nt: TGTGCCATCAGCAACAGGGGATTACAATCCCTCTTCTCTGGAAACACCATATATTTT
clone_size: -; j_call: TRBJ1-6; v_call: TRBV27; d_call: TRBD1; cdr3_aa: CASSLAGGNSPLHF; cdr3_nt: TGTGCCAGCAGTTTAGCAGGGGGCAATTCACCCCTCCACTTT
clone_size: -; j_call: TRBJ2-1; v_call: TRBV19; d_call: -; cdr3_aa: CASSIIAQGPYNEQFF; cdr3_nt: TGTGCCAGTAGTATCATCGCCCAGGGTCCCTACAATGAGCAGTTCTTC
clone_size: -; j_call: TRBJ1-5; v_call: TRBV7-9; d_call: -; cdr3_aa: CASSLDSFQPQHF; cdr3_nt: TGTGCCAGCAGCTTAGACAGTTTTCAGCCCCAGCATTTT
clone_size: -; j_call: TRBJ1-6; v_call: TRBV7-3; d_call: -; cdr3_aa: CASSLTSGYSPLHF; cdr3_nt: TGTGCCAGCAGCTTAACTTCCGGGTATTCACCCCTCCACTTT
clone_size: -; j_call: TRBJ2-3; v_call: TRBV5-1; d_call: -; cdr3_aa: CASRNPGSSLSQYF; cdr3_nt: TGCGCCAGCCGGAATCCCGGGAGCAGTTTGTCGCAGTATTTT
clone_size: -; j_call: TRBJ1-4; v_call: TRBV6-6; d_call: TRBD1; cdr3_aa: CASSQGATNEKLFF; cdr3_nt: TGTGCCAGCAGCCAGGGGGCAACTAATGAAAAACTGTTTTTT
clone_size: -; j_call: TRBJ2-6; v_call: TRBV30; d_call: -; cdr3_aa: CAWSIGVGANVLTF; cdr3_nt: TGTGCCTGGAGTATCGGGGTTGGGGCCAACGTCCTGACTTTC
clone_size: -; j_call: TRBJ2-5; v_call: TRBV5-5; d_call: TRBD2; cdr3_aa: CASTRLAGAETQYF; cdr3_nt: TGTGCCAGCACCCGACTAGCGGGAGCGGAGACCCAGTACTTC
clone_size: -; j_call: TRBJ1-4; v_call: TRBV6-5; d_call: -; cdr3_aa: CASSPGVEKLFF; cdr3_nt: TGTGCCAGCAGTCCCGGGGTCGAAAAACTGTTTTTT
clone_size: -; j_call: TRBJ1-4; v_call: TRBV7-6; d_call: TRBD1; cdr3_aa: CASSSETGTNEKLFF; cdr3_nt: TGTGCCAGCAGCTCAGAGACAGGGACTAATGAAAAACTGTTTTTT
clone_size: few; j_call: TRBJ1-3; v_call: TRBV19; d_call: -; cdr3_aa: CASSTGNTIYF; cdr3_nt: TGTGCCAGTAGTACAGGAAACACCATATATTTT
clone_size: once; j_call: TRBJ1-1; v_call: TRBV4-2; d_call: -; cdr3_aa: CASSQSGQRNTEAFF; cdr3_nt: TGTGCCAGCAGCCAATCTGGACAAAGGAACACTGAAGCTTTCTTT
clone_size: -; j_call: TRBJ1-2; v_call: TRBV7-2; d_call: -; cdr3_aa: CASSDRRTGFNYGYTF; cdr3_nt: TGTGCCAGCAGCGACCGACGCACGGGATTCAACTATGGCTACACCTTC
clone_size: few; j_call: TRBJ1-6; v_call: TRBV19; d_call: TRBD1; cdr3_aa: CASLDRGFNSPLHF; cdr3_nt: TGTGCCAGTTTGGACAGGGGTTTTAATTCACCCCTCCACTTT
clone_size: -; j_call: TRBJ2-4; v_call: TRBV27; d_call: -; cdr3_aa: CASSPIAENIQYF; cdr3_nt: TGTGCCAGCAGTCCCATAGCGGAAAACATTCAGTACTTC
clone_size: -; j_call: TRBJ2-7; v_call: TRBV28; d_call: -; cdr3_aa: CASSSTTVAYF; cdr3_nt: TGTGCCAGCAGTTCTACCACGGTAGCGTACTTC
clone_size: -; j_call: TRBJ1-3; v_call: TRBV6-5; d_call: -; cdr3_aa: CASYTGSAGNTIYF; cdr3_nt: TGTGCCAGTTATACAGGGTCTGCTGGAAACACCATATATTTT
clone_size: -; j_call: TRBJ1-1; v_call: TRBV7-9; d_call: -; cdr3_aa: CASSSLSNTEAFF; cdr3_nt: TGTGCCAGCAGCTCCCTCTCGAACACTGAAGCTTTCTTT
clone_size: -; j_call: TRBJ1-6; v_call: TRBV19; d_call: TRBD1; cdr3_aa: CATQDRIRSPLHF; cdr3_nt: TGTGCCACCCAGGACAGGATAAGGTCACCCCTCCACTTT
clone_size: -; j_call: TRBJ1-1; v_call: TRBV24-1; d_call: -; cdr3_aa: CATSAYGTEAFF; cdr3_nt: TGTGCCACCAGTGCTTACGGCACTGAAGCTTTCTTT
clone_size: -; j_call: TRBJ2-7; v_call: TRBV4-2; d_call: TRBD1; cdr3_aa: CASSRQGVSYEQYF; cdr3_nt: TGTGCCAGCAGCCGGCAGGGGGTTTCCTACGAGCAGTACTTC
clone_size: -; j_call: TRBJ2-1; v_call: TRBV28; d_call: TRBD1; cdr3_aa: CASANRGRFGQFF; cdr3_nt: TGTGCCAGCGCGAACAGGGGGCGATTTGGACAGTTCTTC
clone_size: -; j_call: TRBJ1-2; v_call: TRBV29-1; d_call: TRBD1; cdr3_aa: CSGQGARGYTF; cdr3_nt: TGCAGCGGACAGGGGGCTCGTGGCTACACCTTC
clone_size: once; j_call: TRBJ2-5; v_call: TRBV5-1; d_call: TRBD2; cdr3_aa: CASSLQGRLGGVETQYF; cdr3_nt: TGCGCCAGCAGCCTCCAGGGACGGCTGGGGGGGGTAGAGACCCAGTACTTC
clone_size: -; j_call: TRBJ2-3; v_call: TRBV15; d_call: -; cdr3_aa: CATSRSPGDTQYF; cdr3_nt: TGTGCCACCAGCAGATCTCCGGGAGATACGCAGTATTTT
clone_size: once; j_call: TRBJ1-5; v_call: TRBV30; d_call: -; cdr3_aa: CAWSVLGDQPQHF; cdr3_nt: TGTGCCTGGAGTGTACTGGGAGATCAGCCCCAGCATTTT
clone_size: -; j_call: TRBJ1-5; v_call: TRBV3-1/TRBV3-2; d_call: -; cdr3_aa: CASSQAQGNQPQHF; cdr3_nt: TGTGCCAGCAGCCAAGCCCAGGGCAATCAGCCCCAGCATTTT
clone_size: -; j_call: TRBJ2-3; v_call: TRBV30; d_call: -; cdr3_aa: CAWSDISVTDTQYF; cdr3_nt: TGTGCCTGGAGTGACATTAGCGTAACAGATACGCAGTATTTT
clone_size: -; j_call: TRBJ2-3; v_call: TRBV18; d_call: TRBD2; cdr3_aa: CASSPRGGREDTQYF; cdr3_nt: TGTGCCAGCTCACCCCGGGGGGGCAGAGAAGATACGCAGTATTTT